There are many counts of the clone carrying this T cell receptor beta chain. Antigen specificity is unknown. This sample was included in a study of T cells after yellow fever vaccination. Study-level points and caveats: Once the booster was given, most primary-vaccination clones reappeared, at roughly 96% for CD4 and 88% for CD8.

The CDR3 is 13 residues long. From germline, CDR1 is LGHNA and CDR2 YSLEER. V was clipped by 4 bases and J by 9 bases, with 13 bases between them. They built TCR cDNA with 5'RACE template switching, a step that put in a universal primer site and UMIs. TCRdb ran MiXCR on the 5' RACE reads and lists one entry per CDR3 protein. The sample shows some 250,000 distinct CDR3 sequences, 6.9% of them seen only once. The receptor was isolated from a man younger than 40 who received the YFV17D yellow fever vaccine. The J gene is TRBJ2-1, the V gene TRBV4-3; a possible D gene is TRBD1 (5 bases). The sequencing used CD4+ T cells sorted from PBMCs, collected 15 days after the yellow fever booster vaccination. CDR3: CASSRDSITEQFF. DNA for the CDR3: TGCGCCAGCAGCCGTGACAGTATCACTGAGCAGTTCTTC.